The next 6 T cell receptor beta chains were all read from a single sample in a study of radiation and T cells in renal cell carcinoma. Assay: immunoSEQ multiplex PCR; the TCRdb copy retains only in-frame clones and omits some. Of about 170,000 clones listed, about 88% are singletons. Time point specified: blood 4 weeks post-SBRT, at nephrectomy. Treatment noted: 15 Gy SBRT to primary tumor, nephrectomy 4 weeks later. The sequencing here drew on blood, taken from a patient whose treatment included radiotherapy and nephrectomy. The receptors shown here come from a woman in her forties or fifties with renal cell carcinoma.

CDR3: CASSIGQGDDSPLHF. The CDR3 DNA reads TGTGCCAGCAGCATAGGACAGGGCGACGATTCACCCCTCCACTTT. V usage is TRBV7-9 and J usage is TRBJ1-6, with 8 bases identical to TRBD1. V trimming: 5 bases; J trimming: 8 bases; junction bases outside the gene matches: 8. The CDR3 extends over 15 amino acids. Looked up from germline, CDR1 is SEHNR and CDR2 is FQNEAQ (reference sequence). The full variable domain, completed using reference TRBV7-9 and TRBJ1-6, is DTGVSQNPRHKITKRGQNVTFRCDPISEHNRLYWYRQTLGQGPEFLTYFQNEAQLEKSRLLSDRFSAERPKGSFSTLEIQRTEQGDSAMYLCASSIGQGDDSPLHFGNGTRLTVT.

This rearrangement joins TRBV7-3 to TRBJ1-2, with D possibly matching TRBD1 (6 bases). V was clipped by 5 bases and J by 8 bases, with 18 bases between them. The germline V gene has CDR1 SGHTA and CDR2 FQGTGA. The CDR3 covers 14 residues. The CDR3 DNA sequence: TGTGCCAGCAGCCCCGGGGGGCTTGGGGTCGGCTACACCTTC. It is translated as CASSPGGLGVGYTF.

The sample holds a few counts of this clone. The V call is TRBV4-1, the J call TRBJ1-4; D call uncertain. The CDR3 consists of 16 residues. Between the trimmed V and J ends, which lost 0 bases and 8 bases, there was a span of 16 bases. CDR1 is MGHRA and CDR2 is YSYEKL in the germline V gene. The CDR3 region has the DNA TGCGCCAGCAGCCAAGATGCGGTAGGCATCGGGGAAAAACTGTTTTTT. It is translated as CASSQDAVGIGEKLFF.

The rearrangement uses TRBV15 and TRBJ2-5; D gene unclear. The V gene's germline CDR1 is LNHNV and CDR2 YYDKDF (reference sequence). Trimming shortened V by 1 base and J by 2 bases, and 8 bases separated the two germline ends. This CDR3 is 14 amino acids long. CDR3 region: CATSRGLQQETQYF. The CDR3 coding sequence is TGTGCCACCAGCAGAGGATTACAGCAAGAGACCCAGTACTTC. The whole variable domain, filled in from reference TRBV15 and TRBJ2-5, reads DAMVIQNPRYQVTQFGKPVTLSCSQTLNHNVMYWYQQKSSQAPKLLFHYYDKDFNNEADTPDNFQSRRPNTSFCFLDIRSPGLGDTAMYLCATSRGLQQETQYFGPGTRLLVL.

The V gene is TRBV7-6, the J gene TRBJ2-2, with 9 bases matching TRBD1. Unmatched junction bases numbered 14, after V lost 5 bases and J lost 7 bases. The CDR3 runs 17 residues. The germline V gene has CDR1 SGHVS and CDR2 FNYEAQ. DNA of the CDR3: TGTGCCAGCAGCCAACTGGGACAGGGAGTGTTTGGCGGGGAGCTGTTTTTT. It is translated as CASSQLGQGVFGGELFF.

With respect to this clone: A junction boundary mismatches the germline segment, possibly from a read error. The chain recombines TRBV7-7 with TRBJ2-3, with 9 positions matching TRBD2. This CDR3 region has 16 residues. Germline CDR1 is SSHAT and CDR2 is FNYEAQ (reference sequence). As DNA, the CDR3 is TGTGCTAGCAGCTGGGGTACAGCGGGGGGTCTGGATACGCAGTATTTT. It yields the protein CASSWGTAGGLDTQYF.